This entry features one T cell receptor beta chain sequence. At one boundary the junction diverges from the germline segment, which might be a read error. These data are taken from a study of T cells in Graves' hyperthyroidism and ophthalmopathy. RNA transcripts provided the source from which TCR beta CDR3 regions were amplified. The TCR CDR3 first-round RT-PCR relied on the HTBI primer set. TCRdb itself ran the multiplex PCR reads through MiXCR, one entry per CDR3 protein. Here the sample spans 750,000 to 900,000 distinct CDR3 sequences, more than 30% being singletons. The CDR3 runs to 15 residues. The germline CDR1 and CDR2 sequences are SEHNR and FQNEAQ (reference sequence).

Material: blood. This receptor was taken from a man younger than 35 with Graves' hyperthyroidism. This chain joins TRBV7-9 and TRBJ1-4; D is unresolved. In nucleotides, the CDR3 is TGTGCCAGCAGCTTGGGGTCGACGACCCCTGAAAGACTGTTTTTT. As protein: CASSLGSTTPERLFF.